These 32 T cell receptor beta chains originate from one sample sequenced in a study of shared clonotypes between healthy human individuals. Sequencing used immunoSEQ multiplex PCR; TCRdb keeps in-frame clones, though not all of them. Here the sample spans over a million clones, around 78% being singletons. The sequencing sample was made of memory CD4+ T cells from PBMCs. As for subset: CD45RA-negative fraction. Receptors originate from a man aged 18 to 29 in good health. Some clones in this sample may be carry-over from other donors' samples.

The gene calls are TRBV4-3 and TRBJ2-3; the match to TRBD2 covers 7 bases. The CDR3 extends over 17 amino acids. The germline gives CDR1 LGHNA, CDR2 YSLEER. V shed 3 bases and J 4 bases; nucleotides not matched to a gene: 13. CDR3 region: CASSQTTLAAEADTQYF. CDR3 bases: TGCGCCAGCAGCCAGACTACCCTAGCGGCTGAGGCAGATACGCAGTATTTT.

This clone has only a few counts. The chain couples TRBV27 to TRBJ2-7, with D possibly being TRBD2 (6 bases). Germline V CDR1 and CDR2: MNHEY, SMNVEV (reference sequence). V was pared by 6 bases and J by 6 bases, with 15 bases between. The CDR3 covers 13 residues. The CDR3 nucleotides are TGTGCCAGCAGCCAGACTAGTTTTTCCGAGCAGTACTTC. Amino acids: CASSQTSFSEQYF.

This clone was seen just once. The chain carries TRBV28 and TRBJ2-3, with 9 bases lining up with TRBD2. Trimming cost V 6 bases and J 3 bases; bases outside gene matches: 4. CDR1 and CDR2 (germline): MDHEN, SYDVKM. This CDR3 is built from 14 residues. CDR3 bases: TGTGCCAGCAGCTGGGGACTAGCTACAGATACGCAGTATTTT. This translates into CASSWGLATDTQYF.

The chain's CDR3 is CASSLGQREGLYEQYF. CDR3 in DNA: TGTGCCAGCAGCTTAGGGCAGCGGGAGGGCCTCTACGAGCAGTACTTC. V and J are TRBV7-8 and TRBJ2-7; 10 bases are a match to TRBD2. V lost 1 base to trimming and J lost 3 bases; unmatched junction nucleotides: 6. The CDR3 consists of 16 residues. Germline V CDR1 and CDR2: SGHVS, FQNEAQ.

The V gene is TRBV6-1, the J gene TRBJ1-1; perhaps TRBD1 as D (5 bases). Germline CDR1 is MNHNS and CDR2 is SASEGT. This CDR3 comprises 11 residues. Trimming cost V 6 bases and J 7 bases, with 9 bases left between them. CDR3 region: CASSRQIEAFF. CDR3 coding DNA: TGTGCCAGCAGCCGACAGATTGAAGCTTTCTTT.

This chain's CDR3 is CASSRSGVDTGELFF. The CDR3 DNA is TGCGCCAGCAGCCGATCAGGGGTCGACACCGGGGAGCTGTTTTTT. This chain links TRBV5-1 with TRBJ2-2; the D gene is possibly TRBD1 (6 bases). Trimming cost V 4 bases and J 3 bases, with 13 bases left between them. CDR3 length: 15 amino acids. CDR1 is SGHRS, CDR2 YFSETQ, per germline.

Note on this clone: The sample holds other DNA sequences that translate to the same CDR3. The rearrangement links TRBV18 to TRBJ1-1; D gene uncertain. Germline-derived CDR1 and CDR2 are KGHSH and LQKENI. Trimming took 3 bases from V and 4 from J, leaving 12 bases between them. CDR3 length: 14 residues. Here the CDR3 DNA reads TGTGCCAGCTCACCTGGAGGGTTTGGCACTGAAGCTTTCTTT. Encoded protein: CASSPGGFGTEAFF.

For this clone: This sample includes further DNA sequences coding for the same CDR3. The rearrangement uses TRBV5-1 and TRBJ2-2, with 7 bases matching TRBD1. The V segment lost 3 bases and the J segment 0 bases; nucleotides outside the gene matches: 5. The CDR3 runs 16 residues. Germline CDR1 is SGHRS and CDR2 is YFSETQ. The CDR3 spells CASSSSGTANTGELFF. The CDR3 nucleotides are TGCGCCAGCAGCTCGTCCGGGACAGCGAACACCGGGGAGCTGTTTTTT. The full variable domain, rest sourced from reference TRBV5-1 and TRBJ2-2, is KAGVTQTPRYLIKTRGQQVTLSCSPISGHRSVSWYQQTPGQGLQFLFEYFSETQRNKGNFPGRFSGRQFSNSRSEMNVSTLELGDSALYLCASSSSGTANTGELFFGEGSRLTVL.

CDR3 DNA: TGTGCCAGCAGTCCCGACCGAAACACCATATATTTT. Residues: CASSPDRNTIYF. V is TRBV2 and J is TRBJ1-3; no firm D call. The CDR3 is 12 residues long. Germline assignment: CDR1 SNHLY and CDR2 FYNNEI. V was shortened by 5 bases and J by 5 bases, with 7 bases between the two germline ends.

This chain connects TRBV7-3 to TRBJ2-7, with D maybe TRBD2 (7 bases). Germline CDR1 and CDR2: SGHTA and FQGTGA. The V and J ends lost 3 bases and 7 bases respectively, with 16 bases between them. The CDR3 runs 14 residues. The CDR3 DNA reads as TGTGCCAGCAGCTTTACCGGGGGGCGAGCTGAGCAGTACTTC. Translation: CASSFTGGRAEQYF.

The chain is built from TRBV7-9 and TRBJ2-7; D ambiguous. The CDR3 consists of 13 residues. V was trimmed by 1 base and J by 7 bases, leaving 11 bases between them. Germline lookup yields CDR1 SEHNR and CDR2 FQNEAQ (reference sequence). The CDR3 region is CASSLEAVSEQYF. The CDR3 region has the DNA TGTGCCAGCAGCTTAGAGGCAGTGTCTGAGCAGTACTTC.

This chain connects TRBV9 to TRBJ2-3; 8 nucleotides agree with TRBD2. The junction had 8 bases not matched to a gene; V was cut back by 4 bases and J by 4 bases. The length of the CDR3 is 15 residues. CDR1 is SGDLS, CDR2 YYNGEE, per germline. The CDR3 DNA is TGTGCCAGCAGCCCCAACCCGGGGGGGGCAGATACGCAGTATTTT. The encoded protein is CASSPNPGGADTQYF.

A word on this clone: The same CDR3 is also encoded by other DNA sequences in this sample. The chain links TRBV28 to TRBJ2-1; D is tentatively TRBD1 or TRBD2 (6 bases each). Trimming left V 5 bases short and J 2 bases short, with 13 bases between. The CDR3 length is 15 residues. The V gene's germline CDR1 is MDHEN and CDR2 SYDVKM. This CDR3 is CASSVGGGTYNEQFF. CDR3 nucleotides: TGTGCCAGCAGTGTCGGGGGCGGGACCTACAATGAGCAGTTCTTC.

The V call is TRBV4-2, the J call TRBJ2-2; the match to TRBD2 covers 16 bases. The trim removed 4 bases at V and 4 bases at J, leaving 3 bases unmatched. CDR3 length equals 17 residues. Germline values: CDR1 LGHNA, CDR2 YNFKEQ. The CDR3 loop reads CASSRGLAGGPTGELFF. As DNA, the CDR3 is TGTGCCAGCAGCCGGGGACTAGCGGGAGGGCCCACCGGGGAGCTGTTTTTT.

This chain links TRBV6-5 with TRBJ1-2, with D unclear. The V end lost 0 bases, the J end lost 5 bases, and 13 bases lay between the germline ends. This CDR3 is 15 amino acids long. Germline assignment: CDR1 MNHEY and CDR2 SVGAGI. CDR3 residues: CASSYSYAGNYGYTF. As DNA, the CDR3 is TGTGCCAGCAGTTACTCGTACGCCGGAAATTATGGCTACACCTTC.

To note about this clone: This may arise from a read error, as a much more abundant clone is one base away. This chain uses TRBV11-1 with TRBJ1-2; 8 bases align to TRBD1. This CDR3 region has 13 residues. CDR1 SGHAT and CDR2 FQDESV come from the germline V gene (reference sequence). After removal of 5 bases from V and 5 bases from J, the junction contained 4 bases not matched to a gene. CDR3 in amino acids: CASSPTGEYGYTF. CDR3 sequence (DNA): TGTGCCAGCAGCCCGACAGGGGAGTATGGCTACACCTTC.

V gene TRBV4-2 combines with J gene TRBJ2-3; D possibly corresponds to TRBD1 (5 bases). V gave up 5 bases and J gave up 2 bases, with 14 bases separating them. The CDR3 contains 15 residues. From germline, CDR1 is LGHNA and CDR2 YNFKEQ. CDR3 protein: CASSGGRVYTDTQYF. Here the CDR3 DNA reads TGTGCCAGCAGCGGTGGCAGGGTCTACACAGATACGCAGTATTTT.

CDR3 bases: TGTGCCAGCAGTTACATAGGGGACTATGGCTACACCTTC. This translates into CASSYIGDYGYTF. The chain has TRBV6-6 and TRBJ1-2; a possible D gene is TRBD1 (5 bases). Trimming took 2 bases from V and 3 from J, leaving 7 bases between them. The germline gives CDR1 MNHNY, CDR2 SVGAGI (reference sequence). This CDR3 has 13 residues.

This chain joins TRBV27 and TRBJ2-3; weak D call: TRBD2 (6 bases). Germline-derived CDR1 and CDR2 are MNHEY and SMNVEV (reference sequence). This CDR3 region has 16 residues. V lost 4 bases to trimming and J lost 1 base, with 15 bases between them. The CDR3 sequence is CASSSRGSGGTDTQYF. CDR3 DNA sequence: TGTGCCAGCAGTTCTAGGGGTAGCGGTGGCACAGATACGCAGTATTTT.

CDR3 bases: TGCAGCGTTGAACATCCCCTTAGCACAGATACGCAGTATTTT. It encodes CSVEHPLSTDTQYF. The chain couples TRBV29-1 to TRBJ2-3; D gene unclear. The CDR3 sequence is 14 residues long. Per the germline V gene, CDR1 is SQVTM and CDR2 is ANQGSEA. Trimming cost V 2 bases and J 0 bases, with 9 bases left between them.

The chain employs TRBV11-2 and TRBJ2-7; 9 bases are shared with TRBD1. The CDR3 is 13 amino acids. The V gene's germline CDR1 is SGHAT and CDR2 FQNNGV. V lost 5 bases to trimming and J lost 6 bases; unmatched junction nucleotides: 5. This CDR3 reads CASSLDRGIEQYF. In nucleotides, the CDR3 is TGTGCCAGCAGCCTGGACAGGGGAATCGAGCAGTACTTC.

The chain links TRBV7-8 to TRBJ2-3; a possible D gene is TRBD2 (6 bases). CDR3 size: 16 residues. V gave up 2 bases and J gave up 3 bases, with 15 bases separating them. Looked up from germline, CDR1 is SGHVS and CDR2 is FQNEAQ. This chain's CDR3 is CASSLRPTSTTDTQYF. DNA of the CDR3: TGTGCCAGCAGCTTACGACCTACTAGCACGACAGATACGCAGTATTTT.

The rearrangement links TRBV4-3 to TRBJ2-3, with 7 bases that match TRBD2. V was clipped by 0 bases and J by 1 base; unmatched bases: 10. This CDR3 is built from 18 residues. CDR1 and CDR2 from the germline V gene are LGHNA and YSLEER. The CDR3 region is CASSQETLVAGGTDTQYF. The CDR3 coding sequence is TGCGCCAGCAGCCAAGAAACCTTAGTGGCGGGAGGCACAGATACGCAGTATTTT.

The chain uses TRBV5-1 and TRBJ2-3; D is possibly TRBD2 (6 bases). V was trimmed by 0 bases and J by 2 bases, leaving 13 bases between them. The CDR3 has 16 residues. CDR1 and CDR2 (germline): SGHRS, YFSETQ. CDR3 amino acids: CASSLAASATTDTQYF. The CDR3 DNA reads TGCGCCAGCAGCTTGGCGGCTAGCGCAACCACAGATACGCAGTATTTT. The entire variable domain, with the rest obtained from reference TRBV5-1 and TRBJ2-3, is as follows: KAGVTQTPRYLIKTRGQQVTLSCSPISGHRSVSWYQQTPGQGLQFLFEYFSETQRNKGNFPGRFSGRQFSNSRSEMNVSTLELGDSALYLCASSLAASATTDTQYFGPGTRLTVL.

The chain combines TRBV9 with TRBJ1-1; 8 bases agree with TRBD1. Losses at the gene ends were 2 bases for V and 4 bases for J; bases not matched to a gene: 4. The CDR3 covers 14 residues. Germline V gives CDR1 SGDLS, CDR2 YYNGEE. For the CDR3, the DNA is TGTGCCAGCAGCGTGACAGGGGCAGGCACTGAAGCTTTCTTT. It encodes CASSVTGAGTEAFF. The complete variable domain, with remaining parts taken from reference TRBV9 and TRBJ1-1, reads DSGVTQTPKHLITATGQRVTLRCSPRSGDLSVYWYQQSLDQGLQFLIQYYNGEERAKGNILERFSAQQFPDLHSELNLSSLELGDSALYFCASSVTGAGTEAFFGQGTRLTVV.

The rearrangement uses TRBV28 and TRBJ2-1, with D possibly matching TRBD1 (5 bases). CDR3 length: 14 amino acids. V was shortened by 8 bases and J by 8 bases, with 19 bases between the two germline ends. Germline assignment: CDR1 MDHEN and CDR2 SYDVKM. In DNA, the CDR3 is TGTGCCAGCGCGGACACCTCCCTTCCGGATGAGCAGTTCTTC. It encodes CASADTSLPDEQFF.

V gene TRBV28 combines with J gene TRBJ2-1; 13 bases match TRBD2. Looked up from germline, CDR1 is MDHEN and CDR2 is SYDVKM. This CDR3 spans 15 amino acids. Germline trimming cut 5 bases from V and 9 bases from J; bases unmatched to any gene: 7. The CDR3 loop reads CASSRLAGGVGEQFF. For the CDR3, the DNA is TGTGCCAGCAGTCGACTAGCGGGAGGAGTGGGTGAGCAGTTCTTC.

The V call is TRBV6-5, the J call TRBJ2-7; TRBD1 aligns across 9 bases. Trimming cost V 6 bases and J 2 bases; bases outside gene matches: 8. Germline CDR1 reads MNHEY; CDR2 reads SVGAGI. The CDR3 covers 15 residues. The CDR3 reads CASRATGGLAYEQYF. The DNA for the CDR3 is TGTGCCAGCAGAGCTACAGGGGGCCTCGCCTACGAGCAGTACTTC.

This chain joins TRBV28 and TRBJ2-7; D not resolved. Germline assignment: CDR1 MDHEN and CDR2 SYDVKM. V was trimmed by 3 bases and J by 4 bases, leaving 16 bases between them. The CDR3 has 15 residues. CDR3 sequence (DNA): TGTGCCAGCAGTTTGTCCAGCCATAAGGGTTACGAGCAGTACTTC. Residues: CASSLSSHKGYEQYF.

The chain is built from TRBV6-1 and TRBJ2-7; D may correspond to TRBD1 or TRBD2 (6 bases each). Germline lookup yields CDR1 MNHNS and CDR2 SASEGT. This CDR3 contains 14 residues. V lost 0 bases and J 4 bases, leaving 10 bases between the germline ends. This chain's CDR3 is CASSEAGGGYEQYF. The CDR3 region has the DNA TGTGCCAGCAGTGAAGCCGGGGGCGGGTACGAGCAGTACTTC.

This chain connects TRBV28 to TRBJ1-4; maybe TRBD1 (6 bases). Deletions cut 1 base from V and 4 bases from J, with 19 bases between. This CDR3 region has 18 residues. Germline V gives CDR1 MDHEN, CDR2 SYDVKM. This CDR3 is CASSLYSVRGRHNEKLFF. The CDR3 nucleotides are TGTGCCAGCAGTTTATATAGTGTCAGGGGCCGGCATAATGAAAAACTGTTTTTT.

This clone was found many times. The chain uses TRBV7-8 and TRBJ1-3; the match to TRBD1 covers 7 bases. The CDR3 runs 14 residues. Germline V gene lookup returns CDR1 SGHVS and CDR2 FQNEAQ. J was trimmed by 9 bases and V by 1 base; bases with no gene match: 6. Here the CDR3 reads CASSLDRGRGTIYF. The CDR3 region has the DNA TGTGCCAGCAGCTTAGACAGGGGAAGGGGCACCATATATTTT.